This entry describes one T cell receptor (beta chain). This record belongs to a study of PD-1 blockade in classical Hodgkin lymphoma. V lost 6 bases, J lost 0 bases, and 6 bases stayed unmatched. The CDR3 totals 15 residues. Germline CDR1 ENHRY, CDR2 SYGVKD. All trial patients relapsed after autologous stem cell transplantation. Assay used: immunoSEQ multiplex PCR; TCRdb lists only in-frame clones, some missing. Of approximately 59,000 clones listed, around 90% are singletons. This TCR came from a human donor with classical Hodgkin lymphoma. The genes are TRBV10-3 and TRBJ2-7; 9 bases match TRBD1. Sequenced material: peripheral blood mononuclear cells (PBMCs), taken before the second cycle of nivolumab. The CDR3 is CAIRGTGNFSYEQYF. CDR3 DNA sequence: TGTGCCATCAGGGGGACAGGGAACTTCTCCTACGAGCAGTACTTC.